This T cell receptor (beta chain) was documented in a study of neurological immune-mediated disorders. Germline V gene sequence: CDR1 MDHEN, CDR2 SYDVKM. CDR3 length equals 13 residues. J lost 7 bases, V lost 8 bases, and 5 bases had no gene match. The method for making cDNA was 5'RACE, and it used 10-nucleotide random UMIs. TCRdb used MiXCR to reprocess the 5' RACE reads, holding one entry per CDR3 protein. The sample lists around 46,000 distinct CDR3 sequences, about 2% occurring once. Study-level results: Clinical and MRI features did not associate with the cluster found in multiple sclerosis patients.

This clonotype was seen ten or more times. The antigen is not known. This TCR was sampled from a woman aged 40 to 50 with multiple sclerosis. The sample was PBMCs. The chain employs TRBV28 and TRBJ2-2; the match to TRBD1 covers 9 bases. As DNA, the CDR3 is TGTGCCAGCCACAGGGGGCTCGGCGGGGAGCTGTTTTTT. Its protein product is CASHRGLGGELFF. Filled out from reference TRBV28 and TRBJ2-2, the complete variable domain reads DVKVTQSSRYLVKRTGEKVFLECVQDMDHENMFWYRQDPGLGLRLIYFSYDVKMKEKGDIPEGYSVSREKKERFSLILESASTNQTSMYLCASHRGLGGELFFGEGSRLTVL.